A selection of T cell receptor beta chains follows, all from one sample in a study of T cell changes during pregnancy in multiple sclerosis. Libraries were prepared by immunoSEQ multiplex PCR; TCRdb keeps only in-frame clonotypes and omits some of them. Altogether under 45,000 clones are present, 80% to 90% being singletons, with the ten largest covering 0.55% to 0.7%. The source material was CD4+ T cells from peripheral blood mononuclear cells, sampled in the first trimester of pregnancy. These receptors were collected from a female donor with multiple sclerosis, enrolled in a pregnancy study. The CDR3 runs from the conserved cysteine through the conserved F or W. The D gene is left open where the match is weak. Clone size, where shown, is once, few, many, or a class for clones that have expanded.

d_call j_call clone_size v_call cdr3_nt cdr3_aa
TRBD2 TRBJ2-3 - TRBV19 TGTGCCAGTAGTCCTAGCGGGACTTCAAACACAGATACGCAGTATTTT CASSPSGTSNTDTQYF
- TRBJ1-5 - TRBV28 TGTGCCAGCAGTTTTAGCGGAGGAGGTAGCAATCAGCCCCAGCATTTT CASSFSGGGSNQPQHF
- TRBJ2-7 - TRBV7-3 TGTGCCAGCAGCTTAAACGCCGCTCCAGGCTACGAGCAGTACTTC CASSLNAAPGYEQYF
TRBD2 TRBJ2-2 - TRBV7-9 TGTGCCAGCAGCCCAGGACTAGCGGGACCCACCGGGGAGCTGTTTTTT CASSPGLAGPTGELFF
- TRBJ2-5 few TRBV18 TGTGCCAGCTCCCTGTACCAAGAGACCCAGTACTTC CASSLYQETQYF
TRBD1 TRBJ1-2 few TRBV13 TGTGCCAGCAGCTTAGTAGTCGAGGGGACAGGACAGGGAACCTCCGGTGGCTACACCTTC CASSLVVEGTGQGTSGGYTF
- TRBJ2-1 - TRBV4-3 TGCGCCAGCAGCCAAGAGGGGCTCAAGTACAATGAGCAGTTCTTC CASSQEGLKYNEQFF
- TRBJ1-2 - TRBV28 TGTGCCAGCAGTTCCGGGACACGTGGCTACACCTTC CASSSGTRGYTF
- TRBJ1-5 - TRBV2 TGTGCCAGCAGTGCCCGGGGGGTGGGCAATCAGCCCCAGCATTTT CASSARGVGNQPQHF
- TRBJ2-1 - TRBV19 TGTGCTTGTGGGAGAGGCCCCCACAATGAGCAGTTCTTC CACGRGPHNEQFF
TRBD2 TRBJ2-5 - TRBV5-4 TGTGCCAGCAGCCCCGGGACTAGCGGGAGGGGGCGAGAGACCCAGTACTTC CASSPGTSGRGRETQYF
- TRBJ1-2 - TRBV7-2 TGTGCCAGCTCCATAAACCGGCAGGCCGCTAACTATGGCTACACCTTC CASSINRQAANYGYTF
- TRBJ2-1 - TRBV5-4 TGTGCCAGCAGCACCGTTAGCTCCTACAATGAGCAGTTCTTC CASSTVSSYNEQFF
- TRBJ2-1 - TRBV5-1 TGCGCCAGCAGCTTGGGGCAAACCTACAATGAGCAGTTCTTC CASSLGQTYNEQFF
TRBD2 TRBJ2-1 - TRBV5-8 TGTGCCAGCAGGCAAGTAAGCGGGGGGACCTACAATGAGCAGTTCTTC CASRQVSGGTYNEQFF
- TRBJ2-7 - TRBV6-4 TGTGCCAGCACCCTTCCCGCGACCTACGAGCAGTACTTC CASTLPATYEQYF
- TRBJ1-4 - TRBV25-1 TGTGCCAGCAGTGATAGGAGGACGGCTAATGAAAAACTGTTTTTT CASSDRRTANEKLFF
TRBD2 TRBJ2-7 few TRBV5-6 TGTGCCAGCAGCCAGACCGGACTAGGGACGGGCGACGAGCAGTACTTC CASSQTGLGTGDEQYF
TRBD1 TRBJ2-7 - TRBV5-4 TGTGCCAGCAGCACGGGGACAGTCTACGAGCAGTACTTC CASSTGTVYEQYF
- TRBJ2-1 - TRBV7-2 TGTGCCAGCAGCTTAGACGTCGGGAGCCGGGCGAACAATGAGCAGTTCTTC CASSLDVGSRANNEQFF
TRBD2 TRBJ2-1 - TRBV4-2 TGTGCCAGCAGCCAGGTACCGCCCGGGACTAGCGGGGTAAATGAGCAGTTCTTC CASSQVPPGTSGVNEQFF
- TRBJ1-4 - TRBV27 TGTGCCAGCAGAGCGCTACAGGGAACTAATGAAAAACTGTTTTTT CASRALQGTNEKLFF
TRBD1 TRBJ1-1 - TRBV11-2 TGTGCCAGCAGCTTAGCGACAGGGACGAACACTGAAGCTTTCTTT CASSLATGTNTEAFF
TRBD1 TRBJ1-2 - TRBV2 TGTGCCAGCAGTCGGGACAGGGACCGTGGCTACACCTTC CASSRDRDRGYTF
TRBD2 TRBJ2-1 - TRBV10-2 TGCGCCAGCAGTTCCCTCGCGGGAGGAAGTGAGCAGTTCTTC CASSSLAGGSEQFF
TRBD1 TRBJ1-1 - TRBV6-1 TGTGCCAGCAGCCCCGACAGGGGCACTGAAGCTTTCTTT CASSPDRGTEAFF
TRBD1 TRBJ1-1 once TRBV18 TGTGCCAGCTTCACGGGCAGGGGGAGTGCTGAAGCTTTCTTT CASFTGRGSAEAFF
- TRBJ1-2 once TRBV21-1 TGTGCCAGCAGCAAAGTAGCCAGAGGTGGCTATGGCTACACCTTC CASSKVARGGYGYTF
TRBD2 TRBJ2-7 - TRBV7-3 TGTGCCAGCAGCACTGGACTAGCGGGAAAGCAGTACTTC CASSTGLAGKQYF
- TRBJ2-1 - TRBV30 TGTGCCTGGGGTTTGAAGGTACGGGAGACCTACAATGAGCAGTTCTTC CAWGLKVRETYNEQFF
- TRBJ1-4 - TRBV28 TGTGCCAGCCAGGGCACAGGTTTTGAAAAACTGTTTTTT CASQGTGFEKLFF
TRBD2 TRBJ2-2 few TRBV7-2 TGTGCCAGCAGCCAGCCGGGACTAGCGGGAGTTACCGGGGAGCTGTTTTTT CASSQPGLAGVTGELFF
- TRBJ2-1 - TRBV4-3 TGCGCCAGCAGCCTAACGGGGAATGAGCAGTTCTTC CASSLTGNEQFF
- TRBJ1-3 - TRBV6-7 TGTGCCAGCAGCGCTACAGGGATCTCTGGAAACACCATATATTTT CASSATGISGNTIYF
- TRBJ2-3 - TRBV28 TGTGCCAGCAGTTTAATGCCGGGTTACACAGATACGCAGTATTTT CASSLMPGYTDTQYF
TRBD2 TRBJ2-7 - TRBV9 TGTGCCAGCAGCGTAGAGGCTAGCGGGCCCTACGAGCAGTACTTC CASSVEASGPYEQYF
TRBD2 TRBJ2-1 - TRBV28 TGTGCCAGCAGGCACGGACTAGCGGGAGCCAAAAATGAGCAGTTCTTC CASRHGLAGAKNEQFF
- TRBJ1-5 - TRBV28 TGTGCCAGCAGGCACAATAGCAATCAGCCCCAGCATTTT CASRHNSNQPQHF
- TRBJ1-1 - TRBV19 TGTGCCAGTAGTCGGGGCACTGAAGCTTTCTTT CASSRGTEAFF
TRBD1 TRBJ2-7 - TRBV6-5 TGTGCCAGCAGTTACCTTGGCAGGGGGCACTACGAGCAGTACTTC CASSYLGRGHYEQYF
TRBD2 TRBJ2-1 once TRBV7-2 TGTGCCAGCAGCTCTCAGAGCGGGAGTGACTACAATGAGCAGTTCTTC CASSSQSGSDYNEQFF
TRBD1 TRBJ1-5 - TRBV2 TGTGCCAGCAGGAGACAGGGGCTACGCGGCAATCAGCCCCAGCATTTT CASRRQGLRGNQPQHF
- TRBJ1-1 - TRBV9 TGTGCCAGCAGCGCCGGAGGGGCAGGTGAAGCTTTCTTT CASSAGGAGEAFF
- TRBJ2-6 - TRBV2 TGTGCCAGCATACCGGTTGGGGCCAACGTCCTGACTTTC CASIPVGANVLTF
TRBD2 TRBJ2-2 - TRBV7-2 TGTGCCAGCAGCCGGACTAGCGGGAACACCGGGGAGCTGTTTTTT CASSRTSGNTGELFF
- TRBJ2-7 - TRBV4-1 TGCGCCAGCAGCCCGACGTGGTCCAGGTCAGCATACGAGCAGTACTTC CASSPTWSRSAYEQYF
TRBD1 TRBJ1-5 - TRBV19 TGTGCCAGTAGCTTCCAGGGGGCGGGCAATCAGCCCCAGCATTTT CASSFQGAGNQPQHF
- TRBJ2-5 - TRBV11-3 TGTGCCAGCAGCCGCACTAGAATCCAAGAGACCCAGTACTTC CASSRTRIQETQYF
- TRBJ1-1 - TRBV6-1 TGTGCCAGCCTAAGGACTGGGCCCGGAGACACTGAAGCTTTCTTT CASLRTGPGDTEAFF